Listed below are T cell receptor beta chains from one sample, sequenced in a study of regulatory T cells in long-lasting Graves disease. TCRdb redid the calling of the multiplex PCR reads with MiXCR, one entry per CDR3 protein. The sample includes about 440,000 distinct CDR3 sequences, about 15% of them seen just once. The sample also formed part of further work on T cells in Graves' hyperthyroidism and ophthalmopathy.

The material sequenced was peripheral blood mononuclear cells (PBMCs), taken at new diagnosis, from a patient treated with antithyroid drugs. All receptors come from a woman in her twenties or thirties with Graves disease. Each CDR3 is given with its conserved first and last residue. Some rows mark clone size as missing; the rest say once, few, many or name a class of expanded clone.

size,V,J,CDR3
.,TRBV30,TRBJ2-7,CAWSVLPDREYEQYF
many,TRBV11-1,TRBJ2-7,CASSQVTGTPTYEQYF
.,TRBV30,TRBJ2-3,CAWRQLEDTQYF
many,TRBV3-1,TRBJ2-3,CASSQVIASDTQYF
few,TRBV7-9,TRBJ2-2,CASSPPGHTGELFF
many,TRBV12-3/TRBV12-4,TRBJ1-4,CASSLTTFRGGHNEKLFF
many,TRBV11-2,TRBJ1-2,CASSPIQGYGYTF
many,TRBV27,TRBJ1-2,CASSRTGAGRYGYTF
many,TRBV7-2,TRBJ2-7,CASSLGFERAIPTEQYF
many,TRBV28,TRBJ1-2,CASSRDRYGYTF
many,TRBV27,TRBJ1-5,CASSLSILGNQPQHF
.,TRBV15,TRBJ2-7,CATSSGLAGEYEQYF
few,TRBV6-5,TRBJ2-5,CASSSPSLSGSWHF
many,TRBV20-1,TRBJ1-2,CSALRVSEGYGYTF
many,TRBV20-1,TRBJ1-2,CSASRGNYGYTF
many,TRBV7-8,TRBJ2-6,CASSQRGTGEFSSGANVLTF
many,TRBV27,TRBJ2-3,CASSPTADTQYF
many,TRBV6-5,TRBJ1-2,CASSYSTQKLIYGYTF
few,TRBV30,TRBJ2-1,CAWSVIGEGFF
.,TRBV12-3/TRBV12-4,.,CASSQDTGVGAQYF
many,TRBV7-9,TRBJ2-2,CASSLASSVNTGELFF
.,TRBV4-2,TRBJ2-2,CASSQVMRLAAGGELFF
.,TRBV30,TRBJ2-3,CAWTQWAQSQDTQYF
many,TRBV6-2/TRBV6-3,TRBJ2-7,CASSNYGVMVSYEQYF
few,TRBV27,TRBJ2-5,CASSLSRWAETQYF
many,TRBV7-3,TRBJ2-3,CASSLTGGPSDTQYF
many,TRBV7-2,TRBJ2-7,CASSSLEEGSYEQYF
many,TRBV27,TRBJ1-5,CASSPFESGNQPQHF
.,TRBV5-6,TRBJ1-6,CASSRPWDRENSPLHF
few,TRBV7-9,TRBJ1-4,CASSVGQTNEKLFF
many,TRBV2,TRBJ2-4,CASSSFRLRF
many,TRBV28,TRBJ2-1,CASSVAGVGYNEQFF
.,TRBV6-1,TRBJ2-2,CASSNRGAGELFF
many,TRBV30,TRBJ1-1,CAWLDSMNTEAFF
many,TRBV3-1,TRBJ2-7,CASSEGLAGGNEQYF